The rows below give T cell receptor beta chains drawn from one sample of a study of response to subunit inactivated influenza vaccine. TCRdb called the RT-PCR reads again in MiXCR, with one record for every CDR3 protein. The sample carries 290,000 or so distinct CDR3 sequences, roughly 22% recorded once. The material sequenced was PBMCs from blood, taken 21 months after vaccination. These receptors were collected from a man between 50 and 75 years old who received an inactivated influenza vaccine. The CDR3 runs from the conserved cysteine through the conserved F or W. Fields, in order: clone size, D gene, V gene, J gene, CDR3 protein, CDR3 DNA. D genes are given only for firm matches. For some rows the clone size is stated as once, few or many, or as a class when expanded; others skip it.

abundance: few
d_gene: -
v_gene: TRBV20-1
j_gene: TRBJ1-5
CDR3aa: CSARSPGTGNQPQHF
CDR3nt: TGCAGTGCTAGATCGCCGGGAACGGGCAATCAGCCCCAGCATTTT

abundance: -
d_gene: -
v_gene: TRBV30
j_gene: TRBJ1-1
CDR3aa: CAWTPGQGPEAFF
CDR3nt: TGTGCCTGGACCCCGGGACAAGGCCCTGAAGCTTTCTTT

abundance: few
d_gene: TRBD2
v_gene: TRBV11-1
j_gene: TRBJ2-1
CDR3aa: CASSLNRGLAGEFSYNEQFF
CDR3nt: TGTGCCAGCAGCTTAAACCGGGGACTAGCGGGAGAGTTCTCCTACAATGAGCAGTTCTTC

abundance: few
d_gene: -
v_gene: TRBV6-5
j_gene: TRBJ1-1
CDR3aa: CASSYAWQLNTEAFF
CDR3nt: TGTGCCAGCAGTTACGCATGGCAGCTGAACACTGAAGCTTTCTTT

abundance: -
d_gene: TRBD2
v_gene: TRBV6-2/TRBV6-3
j_gene: TRBJ2-3
CDR3aa: CASSYFGLAGADTQYF
CDR3nt: TGTGCCAGCAGTTACTTCGGACTAGCGGGGGCAGATACGCAGTATTTT

abundance: few
d_gene: TRBD1
v_gene: TRBV9
j_gene: TRBJ1-4
CDR3aa: CASRKIRGRGTNEKLFF
CDR3nt: TGTGCCAGCAGAAAAATCAGGGGGCGGGGCACTAATGAAAAACTGTTTTTT

abundance: few
d_gene: TRBD1
v_gene: TRBV20-1
j_gene: TRBJ2-7
CDR3aa: CSANRDRGEQYF
CDR3nt: TGCAGTGCTAACCGGGACAGGGGCGAGCAGTACTTC

abundance: -
d_gene: -
v_gene: TRBV5-1
j_gene: TRBJ2-2
CDR3aa: CASSGGTAGGTGELFF
CDR3nt: TGCGCCAGCAGCGGGGGGACAGCCGGGGGCACCGGGGAGCTGTTTTTT

abundance: -
d_gene: TRBD1
v_gene: TRBV10-3
j_gene: TRBJ1-5
CDR3aa: CAIRGTENQPQHF
CDR3nt: TGTGCCATCAGGGGGACAGAGAATCAGCCCCAGCATTTT

abundance: few
d_gene: -
v_gene: TRBV6-1
j_gene: TRBJ1-6
CDR3aa: CASSERKRGHSPLHF
CDR3nt: TGTGCCAGCAGTGAACGGAAAAGAGGGCATTCACCCCTCCACTTT